This T cell receptor (beta chain) was sequenced for a study of shared clonotypes between healthy human individuals. Study background: Each donor's CD4 naive and CD4 memory cells filled three plates apiece, CD8 naive two, and CD8 memory one. Study-level findings and limits: Generation probabilities of non-shared clonotypes were lower (relative to those shared by all four donors).

This clone was seen a few times. Its specificity is not known. Genomic DNA of every subset was divided equally among multiple immunoSEQ plates. The repertoire was sequenced with immunoSEQ multiplex PCR; TCRdb's copy has only in-frame clones and lacks some. The profile shows roughly 1 million clones, under 80% of them singletons. It was into CD45RA+ naive and CD45RA-negative memory subsets that the CD4+ cells were split. Trimming left V 6 bases short and J 6 bases short, with 13 bases between. This CDR3 is built from 13 residues. CDR1 and CDR2 (germline): MGHDK, SYGVNS. This chain joins TRBV25-1 and TRBJ2-3; D remains ambiguous. The sequencing sample was made of memory CD4+ T cells sorted from blood. Specified subset: CD45RA-negative fraction. The TCR sequence derives from a young man in good health. As DNA, the CDR3 is TGTGCCAGCAGGGGGAACGGTGAGGATACGCAGTATTTT. It yields the protein CASRGNGEDTQYF.